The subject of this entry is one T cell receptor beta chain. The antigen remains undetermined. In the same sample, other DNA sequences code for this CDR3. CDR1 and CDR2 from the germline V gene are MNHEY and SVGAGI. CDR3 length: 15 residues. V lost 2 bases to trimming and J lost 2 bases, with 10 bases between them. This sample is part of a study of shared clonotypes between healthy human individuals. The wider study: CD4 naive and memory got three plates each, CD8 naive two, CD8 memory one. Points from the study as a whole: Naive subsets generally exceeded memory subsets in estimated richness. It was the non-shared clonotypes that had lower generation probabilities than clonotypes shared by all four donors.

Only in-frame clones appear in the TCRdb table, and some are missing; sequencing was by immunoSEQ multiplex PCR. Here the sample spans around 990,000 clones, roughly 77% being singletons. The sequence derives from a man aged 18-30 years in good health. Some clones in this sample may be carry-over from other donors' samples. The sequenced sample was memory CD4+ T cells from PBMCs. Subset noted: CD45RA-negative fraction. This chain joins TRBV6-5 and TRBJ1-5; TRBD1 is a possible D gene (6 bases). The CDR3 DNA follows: TGTGCCAGCAGTTACGGAGGGGGGGGCAATCAGCCCCAGCATTTT. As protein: CASSYGGGGNQPQHF.